These T cell receptor beta chains were read from a single sample in a study of T cell repertoires in ileal Crohn's disease. Clones were sequenced by immunoSEQ multiplex PCR, and TCRdb holds only the in-frame ones, with some missing. The profile shows some 5,100 clones, around 86% of them singletons. Material: ileal tissue. All receptors derive from an adult with Crohn's disease. CDR3s leave out the opening cysteine and the closing phenylalanine or tryptophan.

V gene: TRBV5-1; J gene: TRBJ1-2; CDR3 protein: ASSYPDRPGYT
V gene: TRBV28; J gene: TRBJ2-7; CDR3 protein: ASSRLGAGLQYEQY
V gene: TRBV7-2; J gene: TRBJ1-2; CDR3 protein: ASTAQTGGGYT
V gene: TRBV6-5; J gene: TRBJ1-1; CDR3 protein: ASSLQGWAEAF
V gene: TRBV9; J gene: TRBJ1-1; CDR3 protein: ASSVASGTEAF
V gene: TRBV5-1; J gene: TRBJ1-2; CDR3 protein: ASSLWAGRGYT
V gene: TRBV25-1; J gene: TRBJ1-2; CDR3 protein: ASSEELGRGGVYGYT
V gene: TRBV4-2; J gene: TRBJ1-2; CDR3 protein: ASSAQGYGYT
V gene: TRBV4-2; J gene: TRBJ2-6; CDR3 protein: ASSQDVTRIFSGANVLT
V gene: TRBV6-6; J gene: TRBJ2-7; CDR3 protein: ASRGDARYEQY
V gene: TRBV11-2; J gene: TRBJ1-2; CDR3 protein: ASSLVPYGYT
V gene: TRBV30; J gene: TRBJ2-1; CDR3 protein: AWSRGRNEQF
V gene: TRBV29-1; J gene: TRBJ1-1; CDR3 protein: SVPRHGGWGAF
V gene: TRBV5-5; J gene: TRBJ1-2; CDR3 protein: ASSFGGQDGYT
V gene: TRBV6-6; J gene: TRBJ1-2; CDR3 protein: ASSYPDREGYGYT
V gene: TRBV7-9; J gene: TRBJ2-3; CDR3 protein: ASSLSAGGLFTDTQY
V gene: TRBV27; J gene: TRBJ2-7; CDR3 protein: ASSFKQGSYEQY
V gene: TRBV9; J gene: TRBJ2-1; CDR3 protein: ASSSVVASYNEQF
V gene: TRBV7-2; J gene: TRBJ2-1; CDR3 protein: ASSRTGTSINEQF
V gene: TRBV4-2; J gene: TRBJ2-2; CDR3 protein: ASSQVKGSDTGELF
V gene: TRBV5-4; J gene: TRBJ2-7; CDR3 protein: ASSLESTNSVQY
V gene: TRBV4-3; J gene: TRBJ1-3; CDR3 protein: ASSQALIGQGYENTIY
V gene: TRBV7-3; J gene: TRBJ2-6; CDR3 protein: ASSGDEYPGANVLT
V gene: TRBV18; J gene: TRBJ1-5; CDR3 protein: ASAGQGQFQPQH
V gene: TRBV10-1; J gene: TRBJ1-2; CDR3 protein: ASSNSRQEGYGYT
V gene: TRBV19; J gene: TRBJ2-2; CDR3 protein: ASTRGGAGELF
V gene: TRBV29-1; J gene: TRBJ2-4; CDR3 protein: SAEQPERGPIQY
V gene: TRBV19; J gene: TRBJ2-6; CDR3 protein: AARDGSLSGANVLT
V gene: TRBV18; J gene: TRBJ1-5; CDR3 protein: ASSPGQGNNQPQH
V gene: TRBV15; J gene: TRBJ1-4; CDR3 protein: ATSRDSGGINNEKLF
V gene: TRBV19; J gene: TRBJ1-5; CDR3 protein: ASSIGADYYQPQH
V gene: TRBV5-1; J gene: TRBJ2-2; CDR3 protein: ASSPQGGNTGELF
V gene: TRBV30; J gene: TRBJ2-1; CDR3 protein: AWSVASYNEQF
V gene: TRBV5-4; J gene: TRBJ2-7; CDR3 protein: ASSPWDRVHEQY
V gene: TRBV5-6; J gene: TRBJ1-6; CDR3 protein: ASSWDRGGSPLH
V gene: TRBV4-3; J gene: TRBJ2-7; CDR3 protein: ASSHRQGSPYEQY
V gene: TRBV6-6; J gene: TRBJ1-1; CDR3 protein: ASSYSGNWAEAF
V gene: TRBV2; J gene: TRBJ2-1; CDR3 protein: ASSDYTGGNEQF
V gene: TRBV9; J gene: TRBJ2-1; CDR3 protein: ASSVGVSAVEQF
V gene: TRBV19; J gene: TRBJ2-2; CDR3 protein: ASSTPQGSRELF
V gene: TRBV28; J gene: TRBJ2-1; CDR3 protein: ASRGYNEQF
V gene: TRBV2; J gene: TRBJ1-2; CDR3 protein: ASRGTGDHYGYT
V gene: TRBV5-1; J gene: TRBJ1-1; CDR3 protein: ASSGGAVVTEAF
V gene: TRBV28; J gene: TRBJ1-6; CDR3 protein: ASSSDRGRWNSPLH
V gene: TRBV6-5; J gene: TRBJ1-2; CDR3 protein: ATTIGTGRGGYT
V gene: TRBV5-6; J gene: TRBJ2-7; CDR3 protein: ASSLEGGSSYEQY
V gene: TRBV5-4; J gene: TRBJ1-2; CDR3 protein: ASSRYTGPGGAHGYT
V gene: TRBV5-4; J gene: TRBJ2-3; CDR3 protein: ASSPGGRATDTQY
V gene: TRBV10-1; J gene: TRBJ1-1; CDR3 protein: ASGTGGNTEAF
V gene: TRBV11-2; J gene: TRBJ2-7; CDR3 protein: ASSFTGDEQY
V gene: TRBV7-9; J gene: TRBJ2-6; CDR3 protein: ASSLQTSGANVLT
V gene: TRBV9; J gene: TRBJ2-7; CDR3 protein: ASSGQGDEQY
V gene: TRBV10-1; J gene: TRBJ2-2; CDR3 protein: ASSDTSGRAQGGELF
V gene: TRBV5-8; J gene: TRBJ1-5; CDR3 protein: ASSLEGQTNQPQH